This T cell receptor (beta chain) was profiled in a study of cytomegalovirus exposure and HLA in healthy donors. PCR amplification relied on 60 Vbeta primers (plus 13 Jbeta primers). Clones were read by immunoSEQ multiplex PCR, and TCRdb kept only the in-frame ones, dropping some. The data hold fewer than 250,000 clones, with about 80% observed a single time. This CDR3 is 15 amino acids long. Germline-derived CDR1 and CDR2 are MGHRA and YSYEKL. Between the trimmed V and J ends, which lost 4 bases and 6 bases, there was a span of 17 bases. The receptor was isolated from a woman aged 35 to 49 in good health and CMV-seronegative. Sequenced sample: PBMCs. The V call is TRBV4-1, the J call TRBJ2-3, with D possibly matching TRBD1 (5 bases). CDR3 sequence reads: CASSRLQRGWDTQYF. DNA of the CDR3: TGCGCCAGCAGCCGCCTACAAAGGGGTTGGGATACGCAGTATTTT.